This is a list of T cell receptor beta chains from one sample in a study of control samples from healthy donors and cancer patients. TCRdb's table, derived via immunoSEQ multiplex PCR, lists solely in-frame clones and lacks some. The data show around 150,000 clones, almost 90% seen once. The sample was blood. The origin of the receptors is a man between 18 and 29 years old in good health. CDR3s include the opening cysteine and the closing phenylalanine or tryptophan. A D gene is named only where the DNA matches it firmly. Rows may omit the clone size; those that give it use once, few, many or a size class.

j_gene,v_gene,abundance,d_gene,CDR3nt,CDR3aa
TRBJ1-5,TRBV4-2,few,TRBD1,TGTGCCAGCAGCCAAGGTCAGGGGGGGGCAGTAAATCAGCCCCAGCATTTT,CASSQGQGGAVNQPQHF
TRBJ1-4,TRBV7-8,.,TRBD1,TGTGCCAGCAGCCTCGGGGACAGCGAAAAACTGTTTTTT,CASSLGDSEKLFF
TRBJ1-5,TRBV19,.,.,TGTGCCAGTAGTATACGCCAGGGAAGTTACCAGCCCCAGCATTTT,CASSIRQGSYQPQHF
TRBJ2-1,TRBV28,.,TRBD2,TGTGCCAGCAGACGTGGGGCGGACGGGGGGGGTGAGCAGTTCTTC,CASRRGADGGGEQFF
TRBJ1-1,TRBV30,.,TRBD1,TGTGCCTGGGGGATCACAGGGGCCACTGAAGCTTTCTTT,CAWGITGATEAFF
TRBJ2-5,TRBV6-6,.,.,TGTGCCAGCCAGACGTACCAAGAGACCCAGTACTTC,CASQTYQETQYF
TRBJ1-1,TRBV5-1,.,.,TGCGCCAGCAGCTTTGAGGGGAACACTGAAGCTTTCTTT,CASSFEGNTEAFF
TRBJ1-4,TRBV5-6,.,.,TGTGCCAGCAGCCGGACAGCAACTAATGAAAAACTGTTTTTT,CASSRTATNEKLFF
TRBJ1-5,TRBV7-2,.,.,TGTGCCAGCAGCTCCCGCCAATTGGGGGGTATGGGCAATCAGCCCCAGCATTTT,CASSSRQLGGMGNQPQHF
TRBJ2-3,TRBV6-2/TRBV6-3,.,TRBD2,TGTGCCAGCAGCCAACGGACTAGCGGGCGTTCAGATACGCAGTATTTT,CASSQRTSGRSDTQYF
TRBJ1-1,TRBV3-1/TRBV3-2,.,.,TGTGCCAGCAGCCAAAACAGGTTGAACACTGAAGCTTTCTTT,CASSQNRLNTEAFF
TRBJ1-5,TRBV9,.,TRBD1,TGTGCCAGCAGCCACGGGCCAGGGGGGGAACAGCCCCAGCATTTT,CASSHGPGGEQPQHF
TRBJ1-5,TRBV9,.,.,TGTGCCAGCAGCGTAGCGGGAGTGGGACAGCCCCAGCATTTT,CASSVAGVGQPQHF
TRBJ1-1,TRBV2,.,TRBD1,TGTGCCAGCAGTGAGCGGCAGGGGGCGAGAACTGAAGCTTTCTTT,CASSERQGARTEAFF
TRBJ2-3,TRBV9,.,TRBD2,TGTGCCAGCAGCCGGGACTACCCGCCAGATACGCAGTATTTT,CASSRDYPPDTQYF
TRBJ2-3,TRBV5-8,.,.,TGTGCCAGCAGCTTGGACCAGGGGACAGATACGCAGTATTTT,CASSLDQGTDTQYF
TRBJ1-1,TRBV20-1,.,.,TGCAGTGCTAGGACCTATGGTGAAGCTTTCTTT,CSARTYGEAFF
TRBJ2-1,TRBV19,.,.,TGTGCCAGTAGTATATCTGCTCTCGGCAATGAGCAGTTCTTC,CASSISALGNEQFF
TRBJ2-3,TRBV6-4,.,.,TGTGCCAGCTCAAGCGGAGATACGCAGTATTTT,CASSSGDTQYF
TRBJ2-5,TRBV7-2,.,.,TGTGCCAGCAGCTTATCCAAAGAAGAGACCCAGTACTTC,CASSLSKEETQYF
TRBJ2-4,TRBV7-9,.,TRBD2,TGTGCCAGCAGCGTCATCGGGGGGGCCAAAAACATTCAGTACTTC,CASSVIGGAKNIQYF
TRBJ2-1,TRBV30,.,TRBD1,TGTGCCCGTACCGGGACAGGGTTTAATGAGCAGTTCTTC,CARTGTGFNEQFF
TRBJ1-5,TRBV9,.,TRBD1,TGTGCCAGCAGCCCAGCCCGTACAGGGGGCCTAAGCAATCAGCCCCAGCATTTT,CASSPARTGGLSNQPQHF
TRBJ2-3,TRBV19,.,TRBD1,TGTGCCAGTAGTATTCGTAATTTGTGGGACAGGGAAGTAGATACGCAGTATTTT,CASSIRNLWDREVDTQYF
TRBJ1-1,TRBV30,.,.,TGTGCCTGGACCAAAACAGGCAACACTGAAGTTTTCTTT,CAWTKTGNTEVFF
TRBJ2-1,TRBV7-3,.,TRBD2,TGTGCCAGCAGCTTAGCTAGCGGGGAAATACCCCAGTTCTTC,CASSLASGEIPQFF
TRBJ1-3,TRBV7-8,.,TRBD1,TGTGCCAGCAGCTTAGCTACAGGGGCTGCATCTGGAAACACCATATATTTT,CASSLATGAASGNTIYF
TRBJ2-7,TRBV2,.,TRBD1,TGTGCCAGCAGTGAAGAACAGGGGCACGAGCAGTACTTC,CASSEEQGHEQYF
TRBJ2-2,TRBV5-5,.,.,TGTGCCAGCAGCCGGGGGACAGACTACACCGGGGAGCTGTTTTTT,CASSRGTDYTGELFF
TRBJ2-1,TRBV2,few,.,TGTGCCAGCAAACGGGGCATCGACAATGAGCAGTTCTTC,CASKRGIDNEQFF
TRBJ2-1,TRBV27,.,TRBD2,TGTGCCAGCAGTTCGCCGGGACTAGCGATAAATGAGCAGTTCTTC,CASSSPGLAINEQFF
TRBJ1-1,TRBV18,.,TRBD1,TGTGCCAGCTCACCCAACAGACAGGGGGTGACTGAAGCTTTCTTT,CASSPNRQGVTEAFF
TRBJ2-7,TRBV6-2/TRBV6-3,.,TRBD1,TGTGCCAGCAGCAGGACAGGACCCTACGAGCAGTACTTC,CASSRTGPYEQYF
TRBJ2-1,TRBV5-8,.,.,TGTGCCAGCAGCTTGTATGGTACAGACAATGAGCAGTTCTTC,CASSLYGTDNEQFF
TRBJ1-6,TRBV9,.,.,TGTGCCAGCAGCGTAGAAAGGGATTCACCCCTCCACTTT,CASSVERDSPLHF